Listed below are T cell receptor beta chains from one sample, sequenced in a study of blood T cell repertoires in COVID-19. Repertoires were generated with immunoSEQ multiplex PCR, while TCRdb's copy carries only in-frame clones and drops some. In the table there are about 13,000 clones, roughly 93% of which are singletons. The sequencing input was peripheral blood. All receptors come from a human donor in a cohort sampled during active COVID-19. Each CDR3 is given with its conserved first and last residue. Fields, in order: V gene, J gene, D gene, clone size, CDR3 protein, CDR3 DNA. D genes are given only for firm matches. Clone size, where shown, is once, few, many, or a class for clones that have expanded.

TRBV9	TRBJ2-7	.	.	CASSFGGQPNEQYF	TGTGCCAGCAGCTTTGGTGGACAACCTAACGAGCAGTACTTC
TRBV7-9	TRBJ2-3	.	once	CASSRGTDTQYF	TGTGCCAGCAGCCGGGGCACAGATACGCAGTATTTT
TRBV13	TRBJ2-7	TRBD2	.	CASSSAGTSGQYEQYF	TGTGCCAGCAGCTCCGCGGGGACTAGCGGGCAATACGAGCAGTACTTC
TRBV4-1	TRBJ1-5	TRBD1	.	CASSATGANQPQHF	TGCGCCAGCAGCGCCACAGGGGCAAATCAGCCCCAGCATTTT
TRBV6-4	TRBJ1-1	.	.	CASSASPGNTEAFF	TGTGCCAGCAGTGCTTCCCCGGGGAACACTGAAGCTTTCTTT
TRBV5-1	TRBJ2-1	.	once	CASSLGQMNEQFF	TGCGCCAGCAGCTTGGGACAGATGAATGAGCAGTTCTTC
TRBV28	TRBJ2-1	TRBD2	.	CASSWGLAGGRRIDNEQFF	TGTGCCAGCAGTTGGGGACTTGCGGGAGGACGGAGGATTGACAATGAGCAGTTCTTC
TRBV28	TRBJ1-2	TRBD1	.	CASRNQGGFNYGYTF	TGTGCCAGCAGGAACCAAGGGGGCTTTAACTATGGCTACACCTTC
TRBV28	TRBJ2-7	TRBD2	.	CASSLGLAGEYEQYF	TGTGCCAGCAGTTTGGGTCTAGCGGGGGAGTACGAGCAGTACTTC
TRBV4-2	TRBJ2-3	TRBD2	.	CASSQASGTGTDTQYF	TGTGCCAGCAGCCAAGCTAGCGGGACGGGGACAGATACGCAGTATTTT
TRBV28	TRBJ1-2	.	.	CASSLGQGNYGYTF	TGTGCCAGCAGTTTAGGTCAGGGGAACTATGGCTACACCTTC
TRBV6-6	TRBJ2-7	TRBD1	.	CASSRQGLGYEQYF	TGTGCCAGCAGTCGACAGGGTTTGGGGTACGAGCAGTACTTC
TRBV30	TRBJ1-2	.	.	CAWSVSGSNYGYTF	TGTGCCTGGAGTGTCTCAGGGTCTAACTATGGCTACACCTTC
TRBV18	TRBJ2-7	TRBD1	.	CASSTGTGAYEQYF	TGTGCCAGCTCTACCGGGACAGGAGCCTACGAGCAGTACTTC
TRBV27	TRBJ1-5	.	.	CASSLTLGQPQHF	TGTGCCAGCAGTTTGACCCTGGGCCAGCCCCAGCATTTT
TRBV5-4	TRBJ1-1	.	.	CASSSALQGGNTEAFF	TGTGCCAGCAGCTCGGCCCTCCAGGGCGGGAACACTGAAGCTTTCTTT
TRBV9	TRBJ2-7	TRBD2	.	CASSATSGKEFEQYF	TGTGCCAGCAGCGCCACTAGCGGGAAGGAATTCGAGCAGTACTTC
TRBV20-1	TRBJ1-5	TRBD1	.	CSASLGQGGGQPQHF	TGCAGTGCTAGTTTAGGACAGGGGGGGGGTCAGCCCCAGCATTTT
TRBV5-6	TRBJ2-5	.	.	CASSSSFSSIRDEYF	TGTGCCAGCAGCTCATCCTTCTCAAGTATCAGGGATGAGTACTTC
TRBV19	TRBJ1-1	.	once	CASSIVGRGMNTEAFF	TGTGCCAGTAGTATAGTGGGGAGGGGAATGAACACTGAAGCTTTCTTT
TRBV2	TRBJ2-2	.	.	CASSDLLVGVTGELFF	TGTGCCAGCAGTGATCTACTGGTAGGGGTGACCGGGGAGCTGTTTTTT
TRBV24-1	TRBJ2-5	.	.	CATRAGAQETQYF	TGTGCCACCAGAGCAGGGGCCCAAGAGACCCAGTACTTC
TRBV5-4	TRBJ2-1	.	.	CASSSMNEQFF	TGTGCCAGCAGCTCTATGAATGAGCAGTTCTTC
TRBV2	TRBJ2-5	TRBD2	.	CASSDRNSGGETQYF	TGTGCCAGCAGTGATCGAAATAGCGGGGGGGAGACCCAGTACTTC
TRBV10-2	TRBJ2-3	.	.	CASSGLSTDTQYF	TGCGCCAGCAGTGGTCTAAGCACAGATACGCAGTATTTT
TRBV28	TRBJ1-2	TRBD1	.	CASSLDRDGYTF	TGTGCCAGCAGTTTAGACAGGGACGGCTACACCTTC
TRBV19	TRBJ2-3	TRBD2	.	CASSIVLAGGPTDTQYF	TGTGCCAGTAGTATAGTCCTAGCGGGGGGCCCTACAGATACGCAGTATTTT